This T cell receptor beta chain emerged from a study of blood T cell repertoires in COVID-19. On the study more broadly: There were acute and convalescent COVID-19 samples, and they came from the United States, Italy and Spain.

TCRdb's copy holds only in-frame clones and misses some; the assay was immunoSEQ multiplex PCR. The sample lists about 220,000 clones; 87% were seen once. The TCR comes from a man aged 35 to 55 with active or convalescent COVID-19. Sequenced input: peripheral blood.

DNA for the CDR3: TGTGCCAGTAGTCCGACAGGGAGTTATGGCTACACCTTC. Translation gives CASSPTGSYGYTF. The chain recombines TRBV19 with TRBJ1-2; 7 bases are shared with TRBD1. This CDR3 is 13 amino acids long. The J segment lost 5 bases and the V segment lost 5 bases, leaving 5 bases of the junction unmatched. Germline CDR1 reads LNHDA; CDR2 reads SQIVND (reference sequence).